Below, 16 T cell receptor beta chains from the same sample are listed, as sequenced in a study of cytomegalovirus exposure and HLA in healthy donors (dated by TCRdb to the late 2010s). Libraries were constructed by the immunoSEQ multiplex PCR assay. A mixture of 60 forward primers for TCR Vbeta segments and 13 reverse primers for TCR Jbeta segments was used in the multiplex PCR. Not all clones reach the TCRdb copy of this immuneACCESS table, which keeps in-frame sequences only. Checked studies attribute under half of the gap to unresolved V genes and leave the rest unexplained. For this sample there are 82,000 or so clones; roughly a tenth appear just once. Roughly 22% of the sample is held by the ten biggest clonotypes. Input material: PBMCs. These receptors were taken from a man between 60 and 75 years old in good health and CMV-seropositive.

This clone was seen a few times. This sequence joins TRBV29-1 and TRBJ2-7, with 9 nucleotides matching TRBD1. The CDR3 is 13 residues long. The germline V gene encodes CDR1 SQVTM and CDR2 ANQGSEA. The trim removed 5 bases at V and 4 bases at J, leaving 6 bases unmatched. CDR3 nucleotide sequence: TGCAGCGTTCGGACAGGGGCGGAATACGAGCAGTACGTC. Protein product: CSVRTGAEYEQYV.

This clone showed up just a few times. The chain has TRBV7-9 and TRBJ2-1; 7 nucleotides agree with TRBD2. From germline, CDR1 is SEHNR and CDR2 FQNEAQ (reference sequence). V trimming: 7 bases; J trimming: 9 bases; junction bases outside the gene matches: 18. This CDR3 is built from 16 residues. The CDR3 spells CASTLGEGPGWGEQFF. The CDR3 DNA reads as TGTGCCAGCACCCTAGGGGAGGGGCCGGGGTGGGGTGAGCAGTTCTTC.

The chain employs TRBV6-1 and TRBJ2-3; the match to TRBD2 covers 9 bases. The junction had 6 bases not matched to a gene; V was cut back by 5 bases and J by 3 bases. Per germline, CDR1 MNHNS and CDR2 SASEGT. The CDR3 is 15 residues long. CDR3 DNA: TGTGCCAGCAGTTGGGCGGGGGGGAGGACAGATACGCAGTATTTT. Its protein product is CASSWAGGRTDTQYF.

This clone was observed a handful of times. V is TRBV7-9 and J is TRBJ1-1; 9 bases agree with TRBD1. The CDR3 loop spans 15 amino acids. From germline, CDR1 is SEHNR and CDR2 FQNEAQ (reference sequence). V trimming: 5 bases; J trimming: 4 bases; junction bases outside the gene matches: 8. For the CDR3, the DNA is TGTGCCAGCAGCCCCGGGACAGGGAGAGGCACTGAAGCTTTCTTT. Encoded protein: CASSPGTGRGTEAFF.

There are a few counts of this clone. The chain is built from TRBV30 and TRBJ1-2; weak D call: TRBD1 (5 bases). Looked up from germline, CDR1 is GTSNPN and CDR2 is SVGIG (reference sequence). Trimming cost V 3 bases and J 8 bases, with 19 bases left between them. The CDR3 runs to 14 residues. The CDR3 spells CAWRPGRGPEGYTF. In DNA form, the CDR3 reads TGTGCCTGGAGGCCGGGGCGGGGACCCGAAGGCTACACCTTC.

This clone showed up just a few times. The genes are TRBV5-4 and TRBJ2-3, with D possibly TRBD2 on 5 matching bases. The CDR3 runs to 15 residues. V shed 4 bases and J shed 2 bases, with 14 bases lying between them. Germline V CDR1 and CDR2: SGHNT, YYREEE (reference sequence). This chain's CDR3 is CASSDRDITTDTQYF. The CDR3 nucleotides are TGTGCCAGCAGCGACCGGGATATAACCACAGATACGCAGTATTTT.

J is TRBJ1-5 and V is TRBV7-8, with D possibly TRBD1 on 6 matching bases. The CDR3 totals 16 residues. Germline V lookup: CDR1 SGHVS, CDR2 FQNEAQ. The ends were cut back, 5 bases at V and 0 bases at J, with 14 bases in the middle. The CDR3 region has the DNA TGTGCCAGCAGCCCTCGGGGGGCGGATAGCAATCAGCCCCAGCATTTT. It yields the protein CASSPRGADSNQPQHF. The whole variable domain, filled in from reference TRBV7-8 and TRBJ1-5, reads GAGVSQSPRYKVAKRGQDVALRCDPISGHVSLFWYQQALGQGPEFLTYFQNEAQLDKSGLPSDRFFAERPEGSVSTLKIQRTQQEDSAVYLCASSPRGADSNQPQHFGDGTRLSIL.

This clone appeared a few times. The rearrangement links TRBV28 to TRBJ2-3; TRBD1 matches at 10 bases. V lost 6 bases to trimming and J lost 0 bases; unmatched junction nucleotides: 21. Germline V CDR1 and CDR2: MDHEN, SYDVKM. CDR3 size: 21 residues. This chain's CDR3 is CASSDPLGTGAALYSTDTQYF. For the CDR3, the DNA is TGTGCCAGCAGCGACCCCCTTGGGACAGGGGCGGCCCTGTATAGCACAGATACGCAGTATTTT.

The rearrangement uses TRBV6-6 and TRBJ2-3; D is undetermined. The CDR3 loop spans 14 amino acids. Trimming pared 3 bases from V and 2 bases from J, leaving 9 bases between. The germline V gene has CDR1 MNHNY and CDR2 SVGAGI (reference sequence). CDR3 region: CASSYETATDTQYF. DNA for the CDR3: TGTGCCAGCAGTTATGAAACTGCCACAGATACGCAGTATTTT.

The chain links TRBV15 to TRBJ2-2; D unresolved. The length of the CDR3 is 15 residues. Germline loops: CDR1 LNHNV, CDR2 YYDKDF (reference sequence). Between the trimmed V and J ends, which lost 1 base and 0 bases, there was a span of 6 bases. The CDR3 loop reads CATSRGRTNTGELFF. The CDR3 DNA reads TGTGCCACCAGCAGAGGCAGAACGAACACCGGGGAGCTGTTTTTT.

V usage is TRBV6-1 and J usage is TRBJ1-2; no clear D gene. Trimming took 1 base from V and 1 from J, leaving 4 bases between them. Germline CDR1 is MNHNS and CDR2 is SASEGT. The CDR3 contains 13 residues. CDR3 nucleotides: TGTGCCAGCAGTGAAGACAATAACTATGGCTACACCTTC. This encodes CASSEDNNYGYTF.

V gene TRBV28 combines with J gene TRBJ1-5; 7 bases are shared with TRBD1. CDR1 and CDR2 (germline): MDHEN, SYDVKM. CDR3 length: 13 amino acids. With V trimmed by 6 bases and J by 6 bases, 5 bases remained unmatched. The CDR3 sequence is CASRGTDFQPQHF. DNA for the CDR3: TGTGCCAGCAGAGGGACAGACTTTCAGCCCCAGCATTTT.

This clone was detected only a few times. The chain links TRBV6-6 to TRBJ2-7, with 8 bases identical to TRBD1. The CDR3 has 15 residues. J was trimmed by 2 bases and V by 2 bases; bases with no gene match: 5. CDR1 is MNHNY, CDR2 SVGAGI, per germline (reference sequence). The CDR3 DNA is TGTGCCAGCAGTTACCGACAGGGGCCAACCTACGAGCAGTACTTC. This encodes CASSYRQGPTYEQYF.

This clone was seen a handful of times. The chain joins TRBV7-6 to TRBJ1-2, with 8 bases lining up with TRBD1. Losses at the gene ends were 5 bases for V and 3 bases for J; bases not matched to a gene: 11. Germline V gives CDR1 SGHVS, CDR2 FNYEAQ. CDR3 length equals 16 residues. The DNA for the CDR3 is TGTGCCAGCAGCCTAACTAAGGGGGGACAGGACTATGGCTACACCTTC. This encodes CASSLTKGGQDYGYTF. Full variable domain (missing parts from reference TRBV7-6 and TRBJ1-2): GAGVSQSPRYKVTKRGQDVALRCDPISGHVSLYWYRQALGQGPEFLTYFNYEAQQDKSGLPNDRFSAERPEGSISTLTIQRTEQRDSAMYRCASSLTKGGQDYGYTFGSGTRLTVV.

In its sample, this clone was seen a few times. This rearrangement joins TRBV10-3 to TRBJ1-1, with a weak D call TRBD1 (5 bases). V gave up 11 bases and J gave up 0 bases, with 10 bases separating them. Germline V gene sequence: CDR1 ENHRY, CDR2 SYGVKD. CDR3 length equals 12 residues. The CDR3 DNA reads TGTGCCGCGTCAGGGTTGAACACTGAAGCTTTCTTT. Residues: CAASGLNTEAFF.

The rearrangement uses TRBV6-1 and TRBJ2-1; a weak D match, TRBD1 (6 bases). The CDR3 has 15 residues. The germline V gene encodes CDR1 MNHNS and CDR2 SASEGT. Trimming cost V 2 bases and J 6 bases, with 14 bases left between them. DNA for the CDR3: TGTGCCAGCAGTGAAAGGGGATTAGGGGGCAATGAGCAGTTCTTC. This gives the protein CASSERGLGGNEQFF.